Shown below are 22 T cell receptor beta chains from a single sample sequenced in a study of blood T cell repertoires in COVID-19 (dated by TCRdb to 2018 to 2021). Library creation used the immunoSEQ multiplex PCR assay. The table comes from immuneACCESS by way of TCRdb, which keeps in-frame sequences with V and J called. Part of the clones is missing from these tables; in studies checked, under half for an unresolved V gene and the rest for unknown reasons. Counted in this sample were about 220,000 clones; 82% of them appeared once. 5.2% of the sample lies in the top ten. Sequencing was carried out using peripheral blood. The origin of the receptors is a woman in her seventies with COVID-19, enrolled during active disease.

V is TRBV7-6 and J is TRBJ2-6; a weak D match, TRBD2 (6 bases). This CDR3 has 19 residues. V shed 0 bases and J shed 4 bases, with 19 bases lying between them. Per the germline V gene, CDR1 is SGHVS and CDR2 is FNYEAQ. CDR3 in DNA: TGTGCCAGCAGCTTAGCCCCCAGGGAGGATGCTGGGGGGGCCAACGTCCTGACTTTC. This codes for CASSLAPREDAGGANVLTF. The full variable domain, its missing parts supplied by reference TRBV7-6 and TRBJ2-6, is GAGVSQSPRYKVTKRGQDVALRCDPISGHVSLYWYRQALGQGPEFLTYFNYEAQQDKSGLPNDRFSAERPEGSISTLTIQRTEQRDSAMYRCASSLAPREDAGGANVLTFGAGSRLTVL.

This clone was counted a few times. V gene TRBV18 combines with J gene TRBJ2-6; 10 bases match TRBD1. The germline gives CDR1 KGHSH, CDR2 LQKENI. The V gene end was trimmed by 3 bases and the J gene end by 2 bases; junction bases not matched to a gene: 1. The CDR3 loop spans 16 amino acids. The CDR3 is CASSPGTGAGANVLTF. The CDR3 bases are TGTGCCAGCTCACCCGGGACAGGGGCTGGGGCCAACGTCCTGACTTTC.

The rearrangement joins TRBV28 to TRBJ2-1; TRBD2 might be the D (6 bases). Trimming removed 7 bases at V and 7 bases at J, with 20 bases between. Germline CDR1 is MDHEN and CDR2 is SYDVKM. The CDR3 loop spans 15 amino acids. The CDR3 DNA reads TGTGCCAGCAACCCTCGGGAGTTAGGGGAGAATGAGCAGTTCTTC. This encodes CASNPRELGENEQFF.

V is TRBV7-6 and J is TRBJ1-5; TRBD1 might be the D (5 bases). The CDR3 runs 18 residues. Trimming removed 5 bases at V and 5 bases at J, with 25 bases between. CDR1 is SGHVS, CDR2 FNYEAQ, per germline. The CDR3 DNA reads TGTGCCAGCAGCCCCCCCCAAGGGGCGTTGGGTCGTCATCAGCCCCAGCATTTT. Amino acids: CASSPPQGALGRHQPQHF.

The CDR3 protein is CASSQPPGQGPHEQFF. In nucleotides, the CDR3 is TGTGCCAGCAGTCAACCCCCGGGACAGGGTCCCCATGAGCAGTTCTTC. The chain uses TRBV6-4 and TRBJ2-1; 9 bases are a match to TRBD1. This CDR3 contains 16 residues. The J segment lost 8 bases and the V segment lost 5 bases, leaving 13 bases of the junction unmatched. Germline V gives CDR1 MRHNA, CDR2 SNTAGT.

This chain uses TRBV10-2 with TRBJ2-1, with 14 nucleotides matching TRBD2. This CDR3 is 15 amino acids long. Germline-derived CDR1 and CDR2 are WSHSY and SAAADI. The junction had 3 bases not matched to a gene; V was cut back by 4 bases and J by 7 bases. The CDR3, as DNA: TGCGCCAGCAGTGGACTAGCGGGAGGGCGGAATGAGCAGTTCTTC. This encodes CASSGLAGGRNEQFF.

The chain links TRBV2 to TRBJ1-3; 8 positions match TRBD1. Trimming cost V 4 bases and J 0 bases; bases outside gene matches: 2. CDR1 and CDR2 from the germline V gene are SNHLY and FYNNEI. This CDR3 has 15 residues. CDR3 sequence: CASSAGQVSGNTIYF. The CDR3 DNA reads as TGTGCCAGCAGTGCGGGACAGGTCTCTGGAAACACCATATATTTT.

The V gene is TRBV5-6, the J gene TRBJ1-5; TRBD1 matches at 8 bases. CDR1 and CDR2 (germline): SGHDT, YYEEEE. Germline trimming cut 3 bases from V and 5 bases from J; bases unmatched to any gene: 7. This CDR3 is built from 15 residues. The CDR3 region is CASSSGRGLHQPQHF. The CDR3, as DNA: TGTGCCAGCAGCTCCGGCAGGGGGCTGCATCAGCCCCAGCATTTT.

This clone was counted only a few times. The chain is built from TRBV3-1 (or the pseudogene TRBV3-2) and TRBJ2-7, with D maybe TRBD1 (6 bases). The CDR3 sequence is 14 residues long. Germline V gene sequence: CDR1 LGHDT, CDR2 YNNKEL (reference sequence). Trimming pared 2 bases from V and 4 bases from J, leaving 12 bases between. The CDR3 DNA sequence: TGTGCCAGCAGCCAAAGGGGCACAGGGTACGAGCAGTACTTC. Its protein product is CASSQRGTGYEQYF.

This chain links TRBV6-1 with TRBJ1-5, with no clear D. V dropped 2 bases and J dropped 3 bases, with 8 bases sitting between them. Germline V gene data show CDR1 as MNHNS and CDR2 as SASEGT. CDR3 length: 14 residues. CDR3 DNA: TGTGCCAGCAGTGAACGCGGTTTCAATCAGCCCCAGCATTTT. Translated: CASSERGFNQPQHF.

This clone has a handful of counts. The chain joins TRBV2 to TRBJ2-5, with D maybe TRBD2 (5 bases). Germline V gene lookup returns CDR1 SNHLY and CDR2 FYNNEI. The ends were cut back, 7 bases at V and 9 bases at J, with 15 bases in the middle. This CDR3 contains 12 residues. The CDR3 nucleotides are TGTGCCAGCACGGTAGCGCTCCAATCCCAGTACTTC. Translated: CASTVALQSQYF. Variable domain in full (rest from reference TRBV2 and TRBJ2-5): EPEVTQTPSHQVTQMGQEVILRCVPISNHLYFYWYRQILGQKVEFLVSFYNNEISEKSEIFDDQFSVERPDGSNFTLKIRSTKLEDSAMYFCASTVALQSQYFGPGTRLLVL.

This chain links TRBV3-1 (or the pseudogene TRBV3-2) with TRBJ2-2; D ambiguous. From germline, CDR1 is LGHDT and CDR2 YNNKEL (reference sequence). The V and J ends lost 4 bases and 10 bases respectively, with 7 bases between them. The CDR3 runs 11 residues. CDR3 amino acids: CASSPCEELFF. CDR3 bases: TGTGCCAGCAGCCCCTGCGAGGAGCTGTTTTTT.

V is TRBV5-8 and J is TRBJ2-5; tentative D call: TRBD2 (5 bases). The CDR3 runs 10 residues. Per germline, CDR1 SGHTS and CDR2 YDEGEE. Trimming took 1 base from V and 11 from J, leaving 6 bases between them. The CDR3 spells CASSLWTQYF. The DNA for the CDR3 is TGTGCCAGCAGCTTGTGGACTCAGTACTTC.

This chain connects TRBV11-2 to TRBJ2-4; D unclear. Germline lookup yields CDR1 SGHAT and CDR2 FQNNGV. Between the trimmed V and J ends, which lost 0 bases and 0 bases, there was a span of 18 bases. This CDR3 region has 19 residues. DNA for the CDR3: TGTGCCAGCAGCTTAGATCAGTACGAAGGAGTTCTAGCCAAAAACATTCAGTACTTC. Its protein product is CASSLDQYEGVLAKNIQYF.

Turning to this clone: Other DNA variants within this sample encode the same CDR3. The chain couples TRBV5-1 to TRBJ1-1; a possible D gene is TRBD1 (5 bases). The V end was cut by 10 bases, the J end by 3 bases, with 16 bases between. The length of the CDR3 is 13 residues. Germline CDR1 is SGHRS and CDR2 is YFSETQ. CDR3 amino acids: CASSLGGDTEAFF. The CDR3 DNA reads TGCGCCTCTTCCCTGGGGGGAGACACTGAAGCTTTCTTT.

The chain is built from TRBV19 and TRBJ2-2; no reliable D call. With 3 bases removed from V and 4 bases from J, the gap between germline ends came to 12 bases. Germline V lookup: CDR1 LNHDA, CDR2 SQIVND (reference sequence). CDR3 length equals 15 residues. The CDR3 nucleotides are TGTGCCAGTAGTATTAGAGTGGGCCTCACCGGGGAGCTGTTTTTT. Residues: CASSIRVGLTGELFF.

The chain is built from TRBV6-5 and TRBJ1-5, with TRBD1 matching over 8 bases. The CDR3 runs 14 residues. V lost 6 bases to trimming and J lost 2 bases; unmatched junction nucleotides: 3. From germline, CDR1 is MNHEY and CDR2 SVGAGI. The CDR3, as DNA: TGTGCCAGCAGCAGGGGGCGGGGCAATCAGCCCCAGCATTTT. This translates into CASSRGRGNQPQHF.

The chain recombines TRBV9 with TRBJ2-1; 12 nucleotides agree with TRBD1. CDR3 length equals 16 residues. CDR1 and CDR2 (germline): SGDLS, YYNGEE. With 4 bases clipped from V and 14 bases from J, the junction kept 16 bases outside the gene matches. CDR3 nucleotide sequence: TGTGCCAGCAGCCCTACTGCCGGGACAGGGGGCAATAGGAAGTTCTTC. It specifies CASSPTAGTGGNRKFF.

In the case of this clone: Given the absence of the conserved phenylalanine or tryptophan at the CDR3 end, a read error is likely. The chain links TRBV3-1 (or the pseudogene TRBV3-2) to TRBJ1-2, with 7 bases matching TRBD1. CDR1 and CDR2 from the germline V gene are LGHDT and YNNKEL (reference sequence). This CDR3 is 14 amino acids long. The J segment lost 2 bases and the V segment lost 4 bases, leaving 4 bases of the junction unmatched. In DNA, the CDR3 is TGTGCCAGCAGCCGCGGGACAGTAAACTATGGCTACACCCTC. Protein sequence: CASSRGTVNYGYTL.

The genes are TRBV7-2 and TRBJ1-2, with a possible D match to TRBD1 (5 bases). This CDR3 contains 13 residues. CDR1 is SGHTA and CDR2 is FQGNSA in the germline V gene. V lost 0 bases, J lost 3 bases, and 5 bases lay in between. The CDR3: CASSLATDYGYTF. CDR3 in DNA: TGTGCCAGCAGCTTAGCGACAGACTATGGCTACACCTTC.

The chain has TRBV5-4 and TRBJ1-6; no firm D call. Looked up from germline, CDR1 is SGHNT and CDR2 is YYREEE (reference sequence). The CDR3 loop spans 14 amino acids. V lost 6 bases and J 8 bases, leaving 15 bases between the germline ends. CDR3 region: CASTEFVGDSPLHF. CDR3 in DNA: TGTGCCAGCACCGAGTTCGTCGGGGATTCACCCCTCCACTTT.

This sequence joins TRBV30 and TRBJ1-5; D gene uncertain. Looked up from germline, CDR1 is GTSNPN and CDR2 is SVGIG (reference sequence). CDR3 length: 15 amino acids. The V end lost 2 bases, the J end lost 2 bases, and 13 bases lay between the germline ends. DNA of the CDR3: TGTGCCTGGAGTCAAACGCGGATGGGCAATCAGCCCCAGCATTTT. Its protein product is CAWSQTRMGNQPQHF.